The present TCR beta chain was sequenced within a study of OX40 agonist ivuxolimab in advanced cancers. Looking at the study overall: A mean age of roughly 60 years, range about 20 to 79, was recorded, and over 65% were male.

This clone occurred once. From germline, CDR1 is SGHRS and CDR2 YFSETQ. CDR3 size: 15 residues. The V end was cut by 0 bases, the J end by 6 bases, with 13 bases between. Clones were read by immunoSEQ multiplex PCR, and TCRdb kept only the in-frame ones, dropping some. The repertoire holds about 64,000 clones, with about four fifths as singletons. The rearrangement uses TRBV5-1 and TRBJ1-5; D not resolved. This specimen was CD4+ or CD8+ T cells sorted from blood, taken in a trial of the OX40 agonist ivuxolimab. The sequence came from an adult with an advanced solid tumor such as melanoma, head and neck, liver or kidney cancer. The DNA of the CDR3 is TGCGCCAGCAGCTTGGATCTGGGCGGAGGTCAGCCCCAGCATTTT. Encoded protein: CASSLDLGGGQPQHF.